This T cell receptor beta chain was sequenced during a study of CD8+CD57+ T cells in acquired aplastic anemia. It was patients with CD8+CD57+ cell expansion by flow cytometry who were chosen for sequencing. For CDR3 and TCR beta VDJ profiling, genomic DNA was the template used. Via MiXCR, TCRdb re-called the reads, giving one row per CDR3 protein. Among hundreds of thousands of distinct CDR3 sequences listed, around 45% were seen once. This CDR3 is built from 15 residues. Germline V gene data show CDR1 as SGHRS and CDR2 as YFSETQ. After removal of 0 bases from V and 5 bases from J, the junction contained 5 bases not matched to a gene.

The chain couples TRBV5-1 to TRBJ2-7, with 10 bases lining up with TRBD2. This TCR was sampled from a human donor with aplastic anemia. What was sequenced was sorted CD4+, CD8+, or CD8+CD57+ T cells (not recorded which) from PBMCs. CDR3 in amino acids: CASSLVSGRLHEQYF. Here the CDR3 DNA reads TGCGCCAGCAGCTTGGTTAGCGGGAGGCTCCACGAGCAGTACTTC. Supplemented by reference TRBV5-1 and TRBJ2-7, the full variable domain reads KAGVTQTPRYLIKTRGQQVTLSCSPISGHRSVSWYQQTPGQGLQFLFEYFSETQRNKGNFPGRFSGRQFSNSRSEMNVSTLELGDSALYLCASSLVSGRLHEQYFGPGTRLTVT.